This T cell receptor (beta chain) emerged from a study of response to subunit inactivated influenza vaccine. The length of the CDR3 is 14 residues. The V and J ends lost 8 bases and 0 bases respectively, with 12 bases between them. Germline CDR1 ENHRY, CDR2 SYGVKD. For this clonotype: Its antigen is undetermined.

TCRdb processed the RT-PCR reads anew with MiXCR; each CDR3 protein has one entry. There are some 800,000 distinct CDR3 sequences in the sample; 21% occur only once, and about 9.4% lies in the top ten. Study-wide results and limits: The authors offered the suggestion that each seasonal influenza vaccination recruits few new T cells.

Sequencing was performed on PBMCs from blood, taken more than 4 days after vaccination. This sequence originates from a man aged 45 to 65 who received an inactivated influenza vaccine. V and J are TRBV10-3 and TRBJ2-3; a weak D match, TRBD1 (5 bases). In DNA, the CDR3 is TGTGCCATCGGAGCCAGGGAAAGCACAGATACGCAGTATTTT. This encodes CAIGARESTDTQYF.